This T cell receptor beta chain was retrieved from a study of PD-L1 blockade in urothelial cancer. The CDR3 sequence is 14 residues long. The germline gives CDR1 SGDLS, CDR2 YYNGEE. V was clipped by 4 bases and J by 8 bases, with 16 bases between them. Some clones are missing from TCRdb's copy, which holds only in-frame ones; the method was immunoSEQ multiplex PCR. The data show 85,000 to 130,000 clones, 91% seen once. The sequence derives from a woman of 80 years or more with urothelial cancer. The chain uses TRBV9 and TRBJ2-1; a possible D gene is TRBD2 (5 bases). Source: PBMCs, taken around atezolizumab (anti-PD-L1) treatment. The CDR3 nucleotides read TGTGCCAGCAGCCCCTGGGGAGCGGAGGATGAGCAGTTCTTC. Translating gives CASSPWGAEDEQFF. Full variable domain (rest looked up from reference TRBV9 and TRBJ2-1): DSGVTQTPKHLITATGQRVTLRCSPRSGDLSVYWYQQSLDQGLQFLIQYYNGEERAKGNILERFSAQQFPDLHSELNLSSLELGDSALYFCASSPWGAEDEQFFGPGTRLTVL.